These T cell receptor beta chains were read from a single sample in a study of PD-1 blockade in mismatch repair-deficient tumors. Clones were read by immunoSEQ multiplex PCR, and TCRdb kept only the in-frame ones, dropping some. Seen here are under 50,000 clones, around 77% observed once, and the top ten hold roughly 3.5%. Sequenced material: PBMCs, taken before pembrolizumab treatment. These receptors were taken from an adult with mismatch repair-deficient cancer. Each CDR3 is given with its conserved first and last residue. The D gene is left open where the match is weak. Clone size is given for some rows only: seen once, a few or many times, or a class if the clone is expanded.

TGTGCCAGCAGTTTTCAGGGACAGGGGAGAGGCGAGCAGTACTTC	CASSFQGQGRGEQYF	TRBV27	TRBJ2-7	NA	TRBD1
TGTGCCAGCAGCTTACCGCGGGACAGGGGAGGGCAAGAGACCCAGTACTTC	CASSLPRDRGGQETQYF	TRBV11-3	TRBJ2-5	few	TRBD1
TGCAGCGGGTTGAGAAGCAGGGGGCGCGGTGAGACCCAGTACTTC	CSGLRSRGRGETQYF	TRBV29-1	TRBJ2-5	once	TRBD1
TGTGCCATCAGTGCGAGGGCGGGCAATCAGCCCCAGCATTTT	CAISARAGNQPQHF	TRBV10-3	TRBJ1-5	few	NA
TGTGCCAGCAGTTACGAGAACACCGGGGAGCTGTTTTTT	CASSYENTGELFF	TRBV6-6	TRBJ2-2	few	NA
TGTGCCTGGAGTGGCTCAGTAGGCGAAAAACTGTTTTTT	CAWSGSVGEKLFF	TRBV30	TRBJ1-4	NA	NA
TGTGCCAGCAGGGGGACAGGGGGTGGCGAGCAGTACTTC	CASRGTGGGEQYF	TRBV6-5	TRBJ2-7	NA	TRBD1
TGCAGCGTTGTTCAGTTGGGAGAGACCCAGTACTTC	CSVVQLGETQYF	TRBV29-1	TRBJ2-5	NA	NA
TGTGCCACCAGATGGGGAGGGGCGCCTCAGCCCCAGCATTTT	CATRWGGAPQPQHF	TRBV15	TRBJ1-5	NA	NA
TGTGCCAGCAGCTTAGGGTCTAACAATGAGCAGTTCTTC	CASSLGSNNEQFF	TRBV7-2	TRBJ2-1	NA	NA
TGTGCCAGCAGTTTATCCACCAACAGGGGTGAAGCTTTCTTT	CASSLSTNRGEAFF	TRBV27	TRBJ1-1	NA	TRBD1
TGTGCCAGCAGACAGGGGGAGACTGAAGCTTTCTTT	CASRQGETEAFF	TRBV27	TRBJ1-1	NA	TRBD1
TGTGCCAGCAGGACGAGGAGGGGCGTTAACACCGGGGAGCTGTTTTTT	CASRTRRGVNTGELFF	TRBV5-6	TRBJ2-2	NA	NA
TGTGCCATCAGTGAGGGGGCGACCGGGAATTCGGCCCAGTACTTC	CAISEGATGNSAQYF	TRBV10-3	TRBJ2-5	once	NA
TGTGCCAGCGCCCTGGGACAGGGGCGCGAGCAGTACTTC	CASALGQGREQYF	TRBV14	TRBJ2-7	NA	TRBD1
TGTGCCAGCAGCTTAGAAAGCGGGCTGATCTACAATGAGCAGTTCTTC	CASSLESGLIYNEQFF	TRBV7-8	TRBJ2-1	NA	NA
TGTGCCAGTAGCCGGACAGGGAATCCCTTCGACTCCTACGAGCAGTACTTC	CASSRTGNPFDSYEQYF	TRBV19	TRBJ2-7	NA	TRBD1
TGTGCCAGCAGTTTTAAGGGGACAGGGGTGAACACTGAAGCTTTCTTT	CASSFKGTGVNTEAFF	TRBV27	TRBJ1-1	NA	TRBD1
TGTGCCAGCAGCTCAGAGCTGGGGCGGGGAAAAGAGACCCAGTACTTC	CASSSELGRGKETQYF	TRBV7-9	TRBJ2-5	few	NA
TGCAGCGTTGAACTAGCGGGCCTCGGGTACGAGCAGTACTTC	CSVELAGLGYEQYF	TRBV29-1	TRBJ2-7	NA	TRBD2
TGCGCCAGCAGCCAAGGTGGCTTAGCGGGAGCTAGCACAGATACGCAGTATTTT	CASSQGGLAGASTDTQYF	TRBV4-3	TRBJ2-3	few	TRBD2
TGTGCCAGCAGTGCCGGGACTAGCGGTTACAATGAGCAGTTCTTC	CASSAGTSGYNEQFF	TRBV6-5	TRBJ2-1	NA	TRBD2
TGTGCCACCCTCCGGGAGTTGAACACTGAAGCTTTCTTT	CATLRELNTEAFF	TRBV2	TRBJ1-1	NA	NA
TGTGACGCGGGCCGAGGACAGAACACTGAAGCTTTCTTT	CDAGRGQNTEAFF	TRBV2	TRBJ1-1	few	NA
TGTGCCAGTAGTATAGCAGGGACTAGGGGTTACTACAATGAGCAGTTCTTC	CASSIAGTRGYYNEQFF	TRBV19	TRBJ2-1	NA	TRBD2
TGTGCCAGCAGCCAACAAGGCGCTCAAGAGACCCAGTACTTC	CASSQQGAQETQYF	TRBV11-3	TRBJ2-5	NA	NA
TGTGCCAGCAGTTTCACAGGGGGGCCCTACGAGCAGTACTTC	CASSFTGGPYEQYF	TRBV28	TRBJ2-7	NA	TRBD1
TGCGCCAGCAGTGAGTCGGATAGCACCCATGAGCAGTTCTTC	CASSESDSTHEQFF	TRBV10-1	TRBJ2-1	NA	NA
TGTGCCAGTAGTATAGGGGGGACCGGGGAGCTGTTTTTT	CASSIGGTGELFF	TRBV19	TRBJ2-2	once	NA
TGTGCCAGCAGTTGGGGGACAGCCGAAAAACTGTTTTTT	CASSWGTAEKLFF	TRBV6-6	TRBJ1-4	once	TRBD1
TGTGCCAGCAGCTTACGGACCTACAATGAGCAGTTCTTC	CASSLRTYNEQFF	TRBV5-4	TRBJ2-1	NA	NA
TGCGCCAGCAGCTTGGTGGGACATTCGAACACCGGGGAGCTGTTTTTT	CASSLVGHSNTGELFF	TRBV5-1	TRBJ2-2	NA	NA
TGTGCCAGCATCAACTCGGCACACGGGGTCCCCTACAATGAGCAGTTCTTC	CASINSAHGVPYNEQFF	TRBV27	TRBJ2-1	NA	NA
TGTGCCAGTAGTCCCCGAGACACCCGCATGAACACTGAAGCTTTCTTT	CASSPRDTRMNTEAFF	TRBV19	TRBJ1-1	NA	NA
TGCGCCAGCAGCTTGGCGCTAGCGGGAGGCACAGATACGCAGTATTTT	CASSLALAGGTDTQYF	TRBV5-1	TRBJ2-3	once	TRBD2
TGCGCCAGCACCACCGTGGGGGGAGAGGCAGAGACCCAGTACTTC	CASTTVGGEAETQYF	TRBV5-1	TRBJ2-5	NA	NA
TGTGCCAGCAGCTTTGCGCAGTCGTTCTACACCTTC	CASSFAQSFYTF	TRBV7-9	TRBJ1-2	NA	NA
TGTGCCAGCATCTACTGGACCTCTGGAAACACCATATATTTT	CASIYWTSGNTIYF	TRBV6-5	TRBJ1-3	NA	NA
TGTGCCAGCTCACCACGGGGATCAGGGGACTACGAGCAGTACTTC	CASSPRGSGDYEQYF	TRBV18	TRBJ2-7	once	NA
TGTGCCAGCAGCGTAGAAGGGGGCAATGAAAAACTGTTTTTT	CASSVEGGNEKLFF	TRBV9	TRBJ1-4	NA	TRBD1
TGTGCCAGCAGCCCCCACCAAGCTACAGATACGCAGTATTTT	CASSPHQATDTQYF	TRBV11-3	TRBJ2-3	NA	NA
TGTGCCAGCAGCTTTTCAGGTGCGAACACTGAAGCTTTCTTT	CASSFSGANTEAFF	TRBV7-3	TRBJ1-1	NA	NA
TGTGCCAGCAGCCCCGAAGCGAACACTGAAGCTTTCTTT	CASSPEANTEAFF	TRBV7-3	TRBJ1-1	NA	NA
TGTGCCAGCAGTTTCATGAACACTGAAGCTTTCTTT	CASSFMNTEAFF	TRBV28	TRBJ1-1	NA	NA
TGTGCCAGCACAGTGAACAGGGGTGGTCAGCCCCAGCATTTT	CASTVNRGGQPQHF	TRBV6-1	TRBJ1-5	NA	TRBD1
TGTGCCAGCTTAGCGGAGTCTGGGGCCAACGTCCTGACTTTC	CASLAESGANVLTF	TRBV18	TRBJ2-6	NA	NA
TGTGCCAGCAGTGCATTGACAACGAACCAGGAGACCCAGTACTTC	CASSALTTNQETQYF	TRBV2	TRBJ2-5	NA	NA
TGTGCCTGGAATGAGCCTCAAGAGACCCAGTACTTC	CAWNEPQETQYF	TRBV30	TRBJ2-5	NA	NA
TGTGCCAGCAGTTTAGACCGGGGCACAGATACGCAGTATTTT	CASSLDRGTDTQYF	TRBV27	TRBJ2-3	NA	NA
TGCAGCGTAAAGACAACCCTAGCGGGAGCAAAAGAGACCCAGTACTTC	CSVKTTLAGAKETQYF	TRBV29-1	TRBJ2-5	NA	TRBD2
TGTGCCAGCAGGCCAGGGAGCTCCTACAATGAGCAGTTCTTC	CASRPGSSYNEQFF	TRBV6-5	TRBJ2-1	NA	NA
TGTGCCAGCAGCTACAGGGTCTCCTACGAGCAGTACTTC	CASSYRVSYEQYF	TRBV11-2	TRBJ2-7	NA	NA